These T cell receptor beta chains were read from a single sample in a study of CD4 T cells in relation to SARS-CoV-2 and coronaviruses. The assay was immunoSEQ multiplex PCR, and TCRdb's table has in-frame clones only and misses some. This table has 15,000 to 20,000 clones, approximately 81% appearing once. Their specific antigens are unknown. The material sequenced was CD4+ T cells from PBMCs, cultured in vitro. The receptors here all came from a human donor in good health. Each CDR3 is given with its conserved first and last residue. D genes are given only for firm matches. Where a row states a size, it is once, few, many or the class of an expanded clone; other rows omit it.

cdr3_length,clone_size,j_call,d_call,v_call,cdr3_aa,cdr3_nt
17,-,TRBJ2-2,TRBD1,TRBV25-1,CASSGRSQGAKHRGAVF,TGTGCCAGCAGTGGACGGTCGCAGGGGGCGAAGCACCGGGGAGCTGTTTTT
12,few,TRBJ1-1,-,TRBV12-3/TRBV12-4,CASSPDGGRAFF,TGTGCCAGCAGCCCCGACGGGGGCAGGGCTTTCTTT
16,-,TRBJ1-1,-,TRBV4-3,CASSGGYGRLGTEAFF,TGCGCCAGCAGCGGAGGGTACGGGAGGTTGGGCACTGAAGCTTTCTTT
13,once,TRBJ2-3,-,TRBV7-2,CASSVGPTDTQYF,TGTGCCAGCAGCGTAGGGCCCACAGATACGCAGTATTTT
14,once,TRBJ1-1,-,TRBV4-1,CASNPEGGQYEAFF,TGCGCCAGCAACCCGGAGGGGGGGCAATACGAAGCTTTCTTT
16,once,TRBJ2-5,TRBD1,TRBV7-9,CASSPKLGQGQETQYF,TGTGCCAGCAGCCCTAAACTGGGACAGGGCCAAGAGACCCAGTACTTC
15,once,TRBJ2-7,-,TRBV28,CASSFFGDHSYEQYF,TGTGCCAGCAGTTTTTTCGGGGACCACTCCTACGAGCAGTACTTC
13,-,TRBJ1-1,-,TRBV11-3,CASSFRDDTEAFF,TGTGCCAGCAGCTTCAGGGATGACACTGAAGCTTTCTTT
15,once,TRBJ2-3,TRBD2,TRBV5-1,CASSLERGGTDTQYF,TGCGCCAGCAGCTTGGAGCGGGGAGGCACAGATACGCAGTATTTT
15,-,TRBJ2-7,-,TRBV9,CASSAGGTNSYEQYF,TGTGCCAGCAGCGCCGGCGGGACAAACTCCTACGAGCAGTACTTC
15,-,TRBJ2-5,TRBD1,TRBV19,CASSTRTGGGETQYF,TGTGCCAGTAGTACGCGGACAGGGGGAGGAGAGACCCAGTACTTC
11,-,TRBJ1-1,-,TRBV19,CATSMNTEAFF,TGTGCCACCTCGATGAACACTGAAGCTTTCTTT
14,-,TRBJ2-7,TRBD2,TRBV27,CASSTNRGGYEQYF,TGTGCCAGCAGCACAAATCGGGGGGGTTACGAGCAGTACTTC
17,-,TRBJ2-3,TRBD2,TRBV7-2,CASSLAAGLLSTDTQYF,TGTGCCAGCAGCTTAGCAGCGGGACTCCTCAGCACAGATACGCAGTATTTT
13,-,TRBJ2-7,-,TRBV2,CASRGFGGVEQYF,TGTGCCAGCAGGGGCTTCGGGGGAGTAGAGCAGTACTTC
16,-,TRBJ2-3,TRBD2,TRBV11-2,CASSPRGGGAADTQYF,TGTGCCAGCAGCCCCCGGGGCGGGGGGGCTGCAGATACGCAGTATTTT
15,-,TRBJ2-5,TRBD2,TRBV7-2,CASRKLAARQETQYF,TGTGCCAGCAGGAAACTAGCGGCACGCCAAGAGACCCAGTACTTC
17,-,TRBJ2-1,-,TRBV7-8,CASSFTPGVSSYNEQFF,TGTGCCAGCAGCTTCACCCCGGGGGTGAGCTCCTACAATGAGCAGTTCTTC
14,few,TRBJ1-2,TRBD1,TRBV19,CASSPGGGNYGYTF,TGTGCCAGTAGTCCAGGGGGAGGTAACTATGGCTACACCTTC
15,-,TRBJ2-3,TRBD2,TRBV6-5,CASGTSGRAPDTQYF,TGTGCCAGCGGAACTAGCGGGAGGGCCCCAGATACGCAGTATTTT
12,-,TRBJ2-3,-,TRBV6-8,CASSYGNDTQYF,TGTGCCAGCAGTTATGGCAACGATACGCAGTATTTT
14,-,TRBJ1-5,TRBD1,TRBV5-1,CASSLGTGNQPQHF,TGCGCCAGCAGCTTGGGGACAGGGAATCAGCCCCAGCATTTT
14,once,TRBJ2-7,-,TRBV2,CASSPPNFSYEQYF,TGTGCCAGCAGTCCCCCCAACTTCTCCTACGAGCAGTACTTC
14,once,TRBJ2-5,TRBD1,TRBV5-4,CASNTGGARETQYF,TGTGCCAGCAACACAGGGGGCGCCCGGGAGACCCAGTACTTC
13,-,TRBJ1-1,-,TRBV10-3,CAIRATEDTEAFF,TGTGCCATCAGGGCAACAGAGGACACTGAAGCTTTCTTT
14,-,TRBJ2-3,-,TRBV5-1,CASSLERRADTQYF,TGCGCCAGCAGCTTGGAGAGGCGGGCAGATACGCAGTATTTT
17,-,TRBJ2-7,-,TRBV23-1,CASSQHRGQHPNYEQYF,TGCGCCAGCAGTCAACACCGGGGCCAGCACCCTAACTACGAGCAGTACTTC
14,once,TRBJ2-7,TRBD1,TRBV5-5,CASGFGTGGYEQYF,TGTGCCAGCGGATTCGGGACAGGGGGCTACGAGCAGTACTTC
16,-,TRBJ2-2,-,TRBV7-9,CASSFSGSRLSGELFF,TGTGCCAGCAGCTTTTCAGGGTCCCGACTCTCCGGGGAGCTGTTTTTT
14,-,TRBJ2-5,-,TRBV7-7,CASSSFTTEETQYF,TGTGCTAGCAGCTCTTTTACGACAGAAGAGACCCAGTACTTC
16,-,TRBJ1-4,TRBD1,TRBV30,CAWSVKSTGGLEKLFF,TGTGCCTGGAGTGTTAAATCGACAGGGGGCCTTGAAAAACTGTTTTTT
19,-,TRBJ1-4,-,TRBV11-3,CASSLIGARGSTTNEKLFF,TGTGCCAGCAGCTTAATCGGGGCTAGGGGGAGCACAACTAATGAAAAACTGTTTTTT
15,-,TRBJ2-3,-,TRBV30,CAWSVLAGITDTQYF,TGTGCCTGGAGTGTACTTGCGGGGATCACAGATACGCAGTATTTT
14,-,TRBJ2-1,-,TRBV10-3,CAISEVKGYNEQFF,TGTGCCATCAGTGAGGTCAAGGGTTACAATGAGCAGTTCTTC
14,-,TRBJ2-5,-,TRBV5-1,CASSAADSQETQYF,TGCGCCAGCAGCGCTGCAGATAGCCAAGAGACCCAGTACTTC
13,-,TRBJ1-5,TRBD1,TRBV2,CASGTGRNQPQHF,TGTGCCAGCGGGACAGGGCGCAATCAGCCCCAGCATTTT
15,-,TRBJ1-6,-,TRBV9,CASSVGVSPESPLHF,TGTGCCAGCAGCGTAGGTGTCAGTCCAGAGTCACCCCTCCACTTT
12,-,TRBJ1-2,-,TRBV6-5,CASSRVNYGYTF,TGTGCCAGCAGCCGGGTGAACTATGGCTACACCTTC
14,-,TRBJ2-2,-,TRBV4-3,CASSQEGPRGELFF,TGCGCCAGCAGCCAAGAGGGGCCCCGCGGGGAGCTGTTTTTT
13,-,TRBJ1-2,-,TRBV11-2,CASTPGGPYGYTF,TGTGCCAGCACCCCTGGGGGGCCTTATGGCTACACCTTC
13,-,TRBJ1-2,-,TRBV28,CASRPEGDYGYTF,TGTGCCAGCAGACCCGAGGGGGACTATGGCTACACCTTC
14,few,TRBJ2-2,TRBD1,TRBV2,CASRRTGGTGELFF,TGTGCCAGTCGAAGGACAGGGGGAACCGGGGAGCTGTTTTTT
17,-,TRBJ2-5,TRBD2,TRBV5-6,CASSLYATSGGWETQYF,TGTGCCAGCAGCTTGTACGCGACTAGCGGGGGATGGGAGACCCAGTACTTC
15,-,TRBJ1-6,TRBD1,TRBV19,CASRTDKGANSPLHF,TGTGCCAGTAGGACCGACAAGGGGGCTAATTCACCCCTCCACTTT
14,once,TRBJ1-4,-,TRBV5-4,CASSRQVEGEKLFF,TGTGCCAGCAGTCGACAGGTTGAGGGGGAAAAACTGTTTTTT